The subject of this entry is one T cell receptor (beta chain). Its antigen is still unknown. This specimen comes from a study of T cell responses to AZD1222 COVID-19 vaccine. Overall study findings and caveats: Repertoire samples came only from after the peak T cell response. Clonal diversity was possibly underestimated, and the donors were mostly white British, with more females.

Trimming cost V 7 bases and J 7 bases; bases outside gene matches: 5. This CDR3 is built from 14 residues. Germline V gene lookup returns CDR1 LNHDA and CDR2 SQIVND (reference sequence). Assay used: immunoSEQ multiplex PCR; TCRdb lists only in-frame clones, some missing. The sample contains roughly 190,000 clones, about 92% of which appear only once. The chain carries TRBV19 and TRBJ1-6; 9 nucleotides agree with TRBD1. This TCR derives from an adult who received the MenACWY meningococcal vaccine as a control. Sample: peripheral blood, taken 28 days after the second dose of the MenACWY control vaccine. The CDR3 sequence is CASNLQGANSPLHF. The CDR3 DNA reads as TGTGCCAGTAATTTACAGGGGGCGAATTCACCCCTCCACTTT.